The clone carrying this T cell receptor (beta chain) showed up many times. Its target is unknown. These data belong to a study of T cell repertoires in cytomegalovirus infection. Study in general: Based on public TCR beta signatures, there were indications of CMV infection and of a matching HLA type. General study results and limits: The response measured ex vivo was dominated by TCR beta clonotypes (HLA-C-restricted and CMV-specific). Cumulative frequency of public TCR beta families picked out carriers of CMV plus the relevant HLA.

TCRdb called the reads again in MiXCR, with one record for every CDR3 protein. This sample yields about 210,000 distinct CDR3 sequences, of which roughly 6.5% are seen a single time; 5.5% to 8% belongs to the top ten. This CDR3 has 12 amino acids. Germline lookup yields CDR1 KGHSH and CDR2 LQKENI. V lost 6 bases, J lost 4 bases, and 9 bases lay in between. The receptor's source is a human donor in good health (CMV status not recorded). Some clones in this sample may be carry-over from other donors' samples. The sequenced material came from PBMCs. V is TRBV18 and J is TRBJ1-2; unclear D gene. The CDR3 reads CASSEARYGYTF. CDR3 DNA: TGTGCCAGCTCGGAGGCGCGCTATGGCTACACCTTC.